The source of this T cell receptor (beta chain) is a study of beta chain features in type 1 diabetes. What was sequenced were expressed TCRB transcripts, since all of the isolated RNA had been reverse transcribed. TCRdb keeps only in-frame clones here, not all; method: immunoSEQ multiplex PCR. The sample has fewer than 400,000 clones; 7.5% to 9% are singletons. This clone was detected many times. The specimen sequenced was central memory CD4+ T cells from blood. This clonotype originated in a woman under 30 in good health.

CDR3 DNA: TGTGCCAGCAGCCTGGACAGCCCCTACGAGCAGTACTTC. It yields the protein CASSLDSPYEQYF. This sequence joins TRBV28 and TRBJ2-7; TRBD1 might be the D (6 bases). Germline CDR1 MDHEN, CDR2 SYDVKM. The CDR3 consists of 13 residues. Trimming left V 6 bases short and J 2 bases short, with 11 bases between.